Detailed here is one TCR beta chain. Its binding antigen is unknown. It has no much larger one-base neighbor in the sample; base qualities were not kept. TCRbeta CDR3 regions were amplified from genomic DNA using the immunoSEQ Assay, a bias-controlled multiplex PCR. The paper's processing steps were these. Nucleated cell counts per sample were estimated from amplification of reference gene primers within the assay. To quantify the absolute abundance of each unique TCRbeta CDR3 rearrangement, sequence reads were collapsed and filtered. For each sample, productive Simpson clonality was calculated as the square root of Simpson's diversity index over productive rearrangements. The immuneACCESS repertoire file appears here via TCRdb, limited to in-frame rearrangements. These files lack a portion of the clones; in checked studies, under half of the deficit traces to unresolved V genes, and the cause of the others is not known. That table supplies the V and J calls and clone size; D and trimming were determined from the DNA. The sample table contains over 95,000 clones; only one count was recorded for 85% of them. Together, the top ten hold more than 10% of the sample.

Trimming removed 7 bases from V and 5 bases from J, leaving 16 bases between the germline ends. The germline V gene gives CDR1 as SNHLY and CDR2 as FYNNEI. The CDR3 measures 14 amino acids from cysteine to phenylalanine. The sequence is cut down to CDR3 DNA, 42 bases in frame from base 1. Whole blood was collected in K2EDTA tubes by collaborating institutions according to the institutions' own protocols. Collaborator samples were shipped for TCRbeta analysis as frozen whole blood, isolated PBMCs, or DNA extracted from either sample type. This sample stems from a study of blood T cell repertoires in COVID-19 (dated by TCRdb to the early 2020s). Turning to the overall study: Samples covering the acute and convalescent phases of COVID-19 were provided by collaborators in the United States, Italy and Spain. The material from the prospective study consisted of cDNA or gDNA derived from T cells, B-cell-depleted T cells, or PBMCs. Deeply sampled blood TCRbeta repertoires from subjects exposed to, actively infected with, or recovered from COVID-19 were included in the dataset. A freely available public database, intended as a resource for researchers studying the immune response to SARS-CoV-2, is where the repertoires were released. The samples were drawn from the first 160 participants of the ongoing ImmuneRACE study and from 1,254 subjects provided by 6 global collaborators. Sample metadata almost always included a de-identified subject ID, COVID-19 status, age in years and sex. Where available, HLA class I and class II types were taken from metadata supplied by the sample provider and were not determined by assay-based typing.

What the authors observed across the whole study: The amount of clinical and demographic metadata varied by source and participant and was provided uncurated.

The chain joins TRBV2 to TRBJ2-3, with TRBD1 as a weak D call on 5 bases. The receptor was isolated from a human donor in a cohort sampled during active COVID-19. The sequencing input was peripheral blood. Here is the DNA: TGTGCCAGCATCAGTCAGGGATTTCTAGATACGCAGTATTTT. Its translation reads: CASISQGFLDTQYF.